Listed here are 15 T cell receptor beta chains from one sample, sequenced in a study of cytomegalovirus exposure and HLA in healthy donors. PCR used 60 Vbeta primers and 13 Jbeta primers. Some clones are missing from TCRdb's copy, which holds only in-frame ones; the method was immunoSEQ multiplex PCR. Of roughly 180,000 clones listed, around 85% were seen once; the top ten hold 1%. The specimen was PBMCs. Receptor source: a boy between 2 and 10 years old in good health and CMV-seronegative.

The rearrangement uses TRBV6-1 and TRBJ2-1; 7 bases match TRBD1. The ends lost 7 bases at V and 15 bases at J; junction bases unmatched: 15. The CDR3 has 13 residues. Per germline, CDR1 MNHNS and CDR2 SASEGT. CDR3 nucleotide sequence: TGTGCCAGCATTCCGGGACAGCAGTTTAGACGGTTCTTC. Its protein product is CASIPGQQFRRFF.

J is TRBJ2-2 and V is TRBV2, with TRBD2 matching over 12 bases. The CDR3 is 14 amino acids. The V and J ends lost 6 bases and 7 bases, in that order; junction bases with no gene match: 3. CDR1 and CDR2 from the germline V gene are SNHLY and FYNNEI. CDR3 sequence reads: CASRETSGGGELFF. The DNA for the CDR3 is TGTGCCAGCAGAGAGACTAGCGGGGGCGGGGAGCTGTTTTTT.

This chain connects TRBV12-2 to TRBJ2-7; the D call of TRBD1 is as the table states it, not checked on the DNA. TRBV12-2 has pseudogene status. The CDR3 is made up of 12 amino acids. The chain's CDR3 is CASPQDPLGQYV. In DNA, the CDR3 is TGTGCAAGTCCCCAGGACCCGCTGGGGCAGTACGTC.

The chain uses TRBV9 and TRBJ1-2, with 7 bases fitting TRBD1. The CDR3 sequence is 13 residues long. V lost 4 bases, J lost 6 bases, and 6 bases stayed unmatched. CDR1 and CDR2 from the germline V gene are SGDLS and YYNGEE. CDR3 DNA: TGTGCCAGCAGCCCCAGACAGGGCAATGGCTACACCTTC. It yields the protein CASSPRQGNGYTF.

The chain employs TRBV7-9 and TRBJ2-3; the match to TRBD2 covers 7 bases. CDR1 is SEHNR and CDR2 is FQNEAQ in the germline V gene (reference sequence). V lost 1 base, J lost 0 bases, and 4 bases stayed unmatched. The CDR3 contains 16 residues. The CDR3, as DNA: TGTGCCAGCAGCTTAGGACTAGCCGTCAGCACAGATACGCAGTATTTT. The encoded protein is CASSLGLAVSTDTQYF.

There are a few counts of this clone. V gene TRBV6-1 combines with J gene TRBJ2-7; tentatively, D is TRBD1 (6 bases). This CDR3 is 15 amino acids long. V was clipped by 5 bases and J by 4 bases, with 18 bases between them. Germline CDR1 MNHNS, CDR2 SASEGT. CDR3 nucleotides: TGTGCCAGCAGTCTCGGACAGACCGGGCGGTACGAGCAGTACTTC. Protein: CASSLGQTGRYEQYF.

The chain uses TRBV4-1 and TRBJ2-1; 8 bases fit TRBD2. The V segment lost 1 base and the J segment 7 bases; nucleotides outside the gene matches: 9. The CDR3 contains 16 residues. Germline V lookup: CDR1 MGHRA, CDR2 YSYEKL. The CDR3 region is CASSQVIGGAGNEQFF. The CDR3 coding sequence is TGCGCCAGCAGCCAAGTAATCGGGGGGGCGGGGAATGAGCAGTTCTTC.

In the case of this clone: Other nucleotide sequences from this sample produce the same CDR3. The V gene is TRBV27, the J gene TRBJ2-2; no clear D. Trimming took 5 bases from V and 4 from J, leaving 2 bases between them. The germline CDR1 and CDR2 sequences are MNHEY and SMNVEV (reference sequence). The CDR3 is 11 residues long. CDR3 sequence: CASSLTGELFF. The CDR3 DNA sequence: TGTGCCAGCAGTCTCACCGGGGAGCTGTTTTTT.

The V gene is TRBV18, the J gene TRBJ1-2; TRBD1 aligns across 7 bases. This CDR3 has 13 amino acids. Germline lookup yields CDR1 KGHSH and CDR2 LQKENI. After removal of 6 bases from V and 6 bases from J, the junction contained 7 bases not matched to a gene. The CDR3 reads CASSPTGRNGYTF. The CDR3 coding sequence is TGTGCCAGCTCGCCGACAGGGAGGAATGGCTACACCTTC.

The chain employs TRBV7-2 and TRBJ2-4; D unclear. CDR1 is SGHTA, CDR2 FQGNSA, per germline. The CDR3 has 12 amino acids. The V gene lost 9 bases and the J gene lost 0 bases, with 6 bases spanning the gap. The CDR3 DNA reads as TGTGCCAGTTTACTAGCCAAAAACATTCAGTACTTC. Translated, it gives CASLLAKNIQYF.

J is TRBJ2-1 and V is TRBV7-8; 7 bases align to TRBD1. This CDR3 region has 17 residues. The germline gives CDR1 SGHVS, CDR2 FQNEAQ. V shed 5 bases, J shed 2 bases, and the junction held 12 bases outside the gene matches. CDR3 sequence reads: CASSLLGTAYPYNEQFF. DNA of the CDR3: TGTGCCAGCAGCCTACTAGGGACAGCGTATCCCTACAATGAGCAGTTCTTC.

V is TRBV7-3 and J is TRBJ1-1; 7 bases align to TRBD1. Germline V lookup: CDR1 SGHTA, CDR2 FQGTGA. The CDR3 consists of 15 residues. After removal of 5 bases from V and 0 bases from J, the junction contained 6 bases not matched to a gene. Here the CDR3 DNA reads TGTGCCAGCAGCCCTACCGGGACAGTGAACACTGAAGCTTTCTTT. Residues: CASSPTGTVNTEAFF.

V usage is TRBV10-3 and J usage is TRBJ1-3; TRBD1 might be the D (5 bases). The germline gives CDR1 ENHRY, CDR2 SYGVKD. Trimming pared 5 bases from V and 1 base from J, leaving 18 bases between. The CDR3 covers 17 residues. The CDR3 protein is CAISTQWGDSSGNTIYF. DNA for the CDR3: TGTGCCATCAGTACACAGTGGGGGGATAGTTCTGGAAACACCATATATTTT.

This clone was seen only once. This chain uses TRBV7-2 with TRBJ1-1, with D uncertain. CDR1 and CDR2 from the germline V gene are SGHTA and FQGNSA. The V end was cut by 0 bases, the J end by 6 bases, with 11 bases between. The CDR3 is 14 residues long. The CDR3 region has the DNA TGTGCCAGCAGCTTAGCAGTGGCCGGGGCTGAAGCTTTCTTT. Encoded protein: CASSLAVAGAEAFF.

This chain connects TRBV7-9 to TRBJ1-2; 9 nucleotides agree with TRBD1. V lost 1 base, J lost 8 bases, and 5 bases stayed unmatched. The CDR3 spans 14 residues. The germline V gene has CDR1 SEHNR and CDR2 FQNEAQ (reference sequence). In DNA form, the CDR3 reads TGTGCCAGCAGCTTAGGCTGGACAGGGGTAGGCTACACCTTC. Residues: CASSLGWTGVGYTF.